This TCR beta chain was obtained from a study of patients and donors after allogeneic stem cell transplantation. This clonotype was recorded a few times. TCRdb fed the RT-PCR reads into MiXCR, producing one record per CDR3 protein. The table includes around 170,000 distinct CDR3 sequences, nearly 25% detected once. Germline CDR1 is SGHKS and CDR2 is YYEKEE (reference sequence). This CDR3 has 16 amino acids. The V gene end was trimmed by 1 base and the J gene end by 5 bases; junction bases not matched to a gene: 7. The sequenced sample was blood, either unsorted or a sorted T cell fraction (not recorded which). This chain connects TRBV5-5 to TRBJ2-3; 10 nucleotides align to TRBD2. The receptor comes from a human donor who was either an allogeneic HSCT recipient or a stem cell or donor lymphocyte infusion donor (not recorded which). It is not recorded whose cells these are; they may come from a transplant donor. The CDR3 region has the DNA TGTGCCAGCAGCTTGTCTAGCGGGAGTTGGGGAGATACGCAGTATTTT. This translates into CASSLSSGSWGDTQYF.